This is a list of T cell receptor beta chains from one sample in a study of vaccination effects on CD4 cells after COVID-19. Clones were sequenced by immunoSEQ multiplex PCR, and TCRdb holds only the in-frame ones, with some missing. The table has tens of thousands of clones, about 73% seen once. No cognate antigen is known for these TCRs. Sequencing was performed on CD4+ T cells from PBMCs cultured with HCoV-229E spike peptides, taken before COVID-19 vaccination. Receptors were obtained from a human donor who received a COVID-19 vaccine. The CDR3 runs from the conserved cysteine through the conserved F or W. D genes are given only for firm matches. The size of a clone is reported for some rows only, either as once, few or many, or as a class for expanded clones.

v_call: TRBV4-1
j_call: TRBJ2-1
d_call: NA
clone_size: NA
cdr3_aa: CASSQDTSHNEQFF
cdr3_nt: TGCGCCAGCAGCCAAGATACATCCCACAATGAGCAGTTCTTC

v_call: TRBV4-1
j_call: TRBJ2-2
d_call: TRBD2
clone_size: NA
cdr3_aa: CASSQGGLAGTTGELFF
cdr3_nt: TGCGCCAGCAGCCAAGGGGGGCTAGCGGGGACCACCGGGGAGCTGTTTTTT

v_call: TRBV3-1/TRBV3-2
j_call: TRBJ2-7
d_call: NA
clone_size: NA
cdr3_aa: CASSQVGLPRDGYEQYF
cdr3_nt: TGTGCCAGCAGCCAAGTCGGTCTCCCCAGGGACGGGTACGAGCAGTACTTC

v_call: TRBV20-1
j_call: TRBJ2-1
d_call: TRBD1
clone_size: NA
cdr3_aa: CSAAPGGEQFF
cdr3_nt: TGCAGTGCTGCCCCAGGGGGTGAGCAGTTCTTC

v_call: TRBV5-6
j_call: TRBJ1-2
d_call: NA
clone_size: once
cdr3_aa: CASSLGRGAYGYTF
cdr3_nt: TGTGCCAGCAGCTTGGGCAGGGGCGCGTATGGCTACACCTTC

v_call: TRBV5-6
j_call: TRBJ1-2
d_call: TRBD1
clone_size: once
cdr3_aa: CASSFRGQGAF
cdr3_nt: TGTGCCAGCAGCTTTCGTGGACAGGGGGCCTTC

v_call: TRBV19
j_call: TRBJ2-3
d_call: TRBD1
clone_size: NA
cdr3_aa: CARTGLADTQYF
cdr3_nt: TGTGCCAGGACAGGGTTGGCAGATACGCAGTATTTT

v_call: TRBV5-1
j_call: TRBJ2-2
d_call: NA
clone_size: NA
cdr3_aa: CASSSPGLNTGELFF
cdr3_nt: TGCGCCAGCAGCTCCCCGGGACTGAACACCGGGGAGCTGTTTTTT

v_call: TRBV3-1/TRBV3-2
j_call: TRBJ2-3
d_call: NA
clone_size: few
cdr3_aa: CASIEGTDTQYF
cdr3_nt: TGTGCCAGTATCGAGGGTACAGATACGCAGTATTTT

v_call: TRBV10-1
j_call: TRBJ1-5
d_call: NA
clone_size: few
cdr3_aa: CASSGTYNQPQHF
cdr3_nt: TGCGCCAGCAGTGGTACCTACAATCAGCCCCAGCATTTT

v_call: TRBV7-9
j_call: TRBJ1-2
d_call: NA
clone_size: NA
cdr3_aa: CASSLAAVNYGYTF
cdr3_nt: TGTGCCAGCAGCTTAGCGGCGGTAAACTATGGCTACACCTTC